The present T cell receptor (beta chain) was sequenced within a study of T-cell memory formation after mild COVID-19. Background on the study: Clustering of TCRs was largely donor specific. Overall study results and limits: Contracting CD4+ clones were located mainly in CM and EM, and CD8+ clones in EMRA. Certain responding clones were present in pre-infection memory, suggesting participation of cross-reactive memory.

Germline V CDR1 and CDR2: SQVTM, ANQGSEA. Trimming left V 7 bases short and J 11 bases short, with 20 bases between. This CDR3 is built from 12 residues. Sample barcodes and UMIs were carried by the TCR alpha and TCR beta cDNA libraries that 5'RACE generated with constant-segment primers. TCRdb recomputed calls from the 5' RACE reads with MiXCR, one row per CDR3 protein. This table holds approximately 300,000 distinct CDR3 sequences, 8.2% found once. This clonotype is a singleton in its sample. Its target is unknown. The chain joins TRBV29-1 to TRBJ1-1, with D unclear. This clonotype was sampled from a man aged 18 to 30 who had mild COVID-19 (a few samples of this study predate the infection). Cell type and time point are not known. The sequenced sample consisted of PBMCs or a T cell subset sorted from them (not recorded which). The CDR3 DNA sequence: TGCAGCGCTGGGCAGCTCCTAGGTACCGCTTTCTTT. Translation gives CSAGQLLGTAFF.